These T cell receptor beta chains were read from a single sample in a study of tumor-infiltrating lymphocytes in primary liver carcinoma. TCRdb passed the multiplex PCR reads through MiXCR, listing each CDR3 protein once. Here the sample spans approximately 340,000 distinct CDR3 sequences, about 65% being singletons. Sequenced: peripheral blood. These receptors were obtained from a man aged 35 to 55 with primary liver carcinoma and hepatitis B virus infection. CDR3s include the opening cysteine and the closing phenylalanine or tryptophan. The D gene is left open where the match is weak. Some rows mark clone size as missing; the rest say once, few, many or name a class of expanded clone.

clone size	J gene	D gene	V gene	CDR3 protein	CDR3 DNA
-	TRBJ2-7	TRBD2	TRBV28	CASSTFRAGGPYEQYF	TGTGCCAGCAGTACTTTCCGAGCGGGAGGGCCCTACGAGCAGTACTTC
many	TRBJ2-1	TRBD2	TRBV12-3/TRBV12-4	CASSLRTSGHNEQFF	TGTGCCAGCAGTTTAAGGACTAGCGGACACAATGAGCAGTTCTTC
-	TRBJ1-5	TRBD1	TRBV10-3	CAISDLQGAGQSQHF	TGTGCCATCAGTGACCTACAGGGGGCTGGTCAGTCCCAGCATTTC
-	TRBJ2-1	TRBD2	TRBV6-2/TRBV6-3	CASSYSIKLGLARNEQFF	TGTGCCAGCAGTTACTCGATTAAACTCGGACTAGCGAGGAATGAGCAATTCTTC
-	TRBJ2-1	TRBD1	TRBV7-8	CACSSLGTGVSYNEQFF	TGTGCCTGCAGCTCCCTTGGGACAGGGGTCTCCTACAATGAGCAGTTCTTC
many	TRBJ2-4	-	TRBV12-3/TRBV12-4	CASSLWGGADIAKNIQYF	TGTGCCAGCAGTTTATGGGGTGGGGCGGACATAGCCAAAAACATTCAGTACTTC
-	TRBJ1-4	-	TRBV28	CASMFNEKLFF	TGTGCCAGCATGTTTAATGAAAAACTGTTTTTT
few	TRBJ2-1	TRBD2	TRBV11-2	CASNSLAGSSYNEQFF	TGTGCCAGCAACTCTCTAGCGGGATCATCATACAATGAGCAGTTCTTC
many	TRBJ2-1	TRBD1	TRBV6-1	CASSARSTGITYNEQFF	TGTGCCAGCAGTGCACGATCGACAGGGATCACCTACAATGAGCAGTTCTTC
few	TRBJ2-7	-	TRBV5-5	CASSLVTPEQYF	TGTGCCAGCAGCTTAGTGACCCCCGAGCAGTACTTC
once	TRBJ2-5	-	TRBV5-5	CTSSSAGSQETQYF	TGTACCAGCAGCTCGGCAGGGAGCCAAGAGACCCAGTACTTC
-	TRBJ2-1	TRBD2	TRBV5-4	CARSGNRGSYNEQFF	TGTGCCAGGAGCGGGAATCGAGGTTCCTACAATGAGCAGTTCTTC
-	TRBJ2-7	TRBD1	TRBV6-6	CASSYPAGGPLEQYF	TGTGCCAGCAGTTACCCTGCAGGGGGTCCCCTCGAGCAATACTTC
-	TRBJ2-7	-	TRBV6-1	CVSRGRGLSYEQYF	TGTGTCAGCAGAGGGCGGGGGCTCTCCTACGAACAGTACTTC
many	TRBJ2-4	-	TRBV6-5	CASSQKPGRRSDIQYF	TGTGCCAGCAGCCAGAAACCGGGACGGAGGTCGGACATTCAGTACTTC
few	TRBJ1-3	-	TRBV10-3	CAINGGSGNTIYF	TGTGCCATAAACGGGGGCTCTGGAAACACCATATATTTT
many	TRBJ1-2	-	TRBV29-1	CSVESRAGYGYTF	TGCAGCGTTGAATCCAGGGCGGGCTATGGCTACACCTTC
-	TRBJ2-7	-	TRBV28	CASSFRGPSIPYEQYF	TGTGCCAGCAGTTTTCGAGGGCCGTCAATCCCCTACGAGCAGTACTTC
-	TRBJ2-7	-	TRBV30	CACIRGFYEQYF	TGTGCCTGCATCAGGGGTTTCTACGAGCAGTACTTC
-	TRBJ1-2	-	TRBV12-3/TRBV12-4	CASSFLGYSNYGYTF	TGTGCCAGCAGCTTCCTTGGGTACAGCAACTATGGCTACACCTTC
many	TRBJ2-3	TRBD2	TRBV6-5	CASKSSGATDTQYF	TGTGCCAGCAAATCTAGCGGGGCCACAGATACGCAGTATTTT
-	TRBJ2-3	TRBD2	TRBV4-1	CASSQVSSGITNTQYF	TGCGCCAGCAGCCAAGTTTCTAGCGGGATCACAAATACGCAGTATTTT
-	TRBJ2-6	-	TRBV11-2	CVSSLDRAGANVLTF	TGTGTCAGCAGCTTAGATCGAGCTGGGGCCAATGTCCTGACTTTC
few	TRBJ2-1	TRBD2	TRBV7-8	CASSLVGGLSYNEQFF	TGTGCCAGCAGCTTAGTGGGAGGGCTGTCCTACAATGAGCAGTTCTTC
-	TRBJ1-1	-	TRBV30	CTWSSGDTEAFF	TGTACCTGGAGTTCGGGTGACACTGAAGCTTTCTTT
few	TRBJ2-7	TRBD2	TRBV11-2	CASSLVASGPRGEQYF	TGTGCCAGTAGCTTAGTGGCTAGCGGACCGAGAGGGGAGCAGTACTTC
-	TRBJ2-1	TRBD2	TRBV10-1	CTSSESASGYNEQFF	TGCACCAGCAGTGAATCGGCTAGCGGGTACAATGAGCAGTTCTTC
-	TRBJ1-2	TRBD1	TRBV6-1	CANSPLGGTGDGYTF	TGTGCCAACAGTCCCCTCGGAGGGACAGGGGATGGCTACACCTTC
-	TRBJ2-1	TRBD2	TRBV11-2	CATSTLAGSSYNEQFF	TGTGCCACCAGCACGCTAGCGGGAAGCTCTTACAATGAGCAGTTCTTC
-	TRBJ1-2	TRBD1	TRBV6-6	CTSKTGGHYGYTF	TGTACCAGCAAGACAGGGGGCCACTATGGCTACACCTTC
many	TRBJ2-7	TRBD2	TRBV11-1	CASSPGLAGYEQYF	TGTGCCAGCAGCCCGGGACTAGCGGGCTACGAGCAGTACTTC
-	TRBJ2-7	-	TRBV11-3	CASSFGTRDEQYF	TGTGCCAGCAGCTTTGGGACAAGGGATGAGCAGTACTTC
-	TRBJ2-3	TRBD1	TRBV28	CASSSRQGDTQYF	TGTGCCAGCAGTTCCCGACAGGGTGATACGCAGTATTTT
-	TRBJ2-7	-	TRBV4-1	CANSQDSRVGQYF	TGCGCCAACAGCCAAGATAGCAGGGTGGGGCAGTACTTC
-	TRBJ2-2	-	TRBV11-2	CASSDRRDRRSGELFF	TGTGCCAGCAGTGATAGACGGGATCGACGGTCCGGGGAGCTGTTTTTT
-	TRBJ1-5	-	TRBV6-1	CASGASGNQPQHF	TGTGCCTCAGGGGCGAGTGGAAATCAGCCCCAGCATTTT
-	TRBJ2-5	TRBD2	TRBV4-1	CASRQDPSGAHQETHYF	TGCGCCAGCCGCCAAGATCCCAGCGGGGCCCACCAAGAGACCCATTACTTC